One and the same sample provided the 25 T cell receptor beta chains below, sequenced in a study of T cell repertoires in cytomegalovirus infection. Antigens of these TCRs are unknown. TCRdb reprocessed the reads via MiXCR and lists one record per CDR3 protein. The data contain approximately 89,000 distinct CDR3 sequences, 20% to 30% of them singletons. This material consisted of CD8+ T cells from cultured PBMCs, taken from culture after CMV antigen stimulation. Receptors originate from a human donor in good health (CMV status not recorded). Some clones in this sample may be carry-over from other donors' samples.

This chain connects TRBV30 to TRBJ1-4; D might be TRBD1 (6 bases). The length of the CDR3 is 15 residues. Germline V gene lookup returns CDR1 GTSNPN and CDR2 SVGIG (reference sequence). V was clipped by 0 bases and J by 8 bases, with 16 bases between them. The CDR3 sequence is CAWSVQEGVGEKLFF. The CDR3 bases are TGTGCCTGGAGTGTACAGGAGGGGGTAGGGGAAAAACTGTTTTTT.

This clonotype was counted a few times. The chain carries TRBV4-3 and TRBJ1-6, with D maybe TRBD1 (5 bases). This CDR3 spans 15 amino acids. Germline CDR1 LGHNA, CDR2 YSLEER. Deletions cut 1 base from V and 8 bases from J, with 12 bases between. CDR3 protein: CASSQGSRGDSPLHF. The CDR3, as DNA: TGCGCCAGCAGCCAAGGTAGCCGAGGGGATTCACCCCTCCACTTT.

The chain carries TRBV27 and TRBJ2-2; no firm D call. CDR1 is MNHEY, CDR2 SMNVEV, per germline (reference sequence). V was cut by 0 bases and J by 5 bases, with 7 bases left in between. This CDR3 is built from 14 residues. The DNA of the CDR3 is TGTGCCAGCAGTTTATCCGACGGGACCGGGGAGCTGTTTTTT. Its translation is CASSLSDGTGELFF.

This chain's CDR3 is CASSGAPEQYF. Written as DNA, the CDR3 is TGTGCCAGCAGTGGGGCCCCTGAGCAGTACTTC. This rearrangement joins TRBV2 to TRBJ2-7; D gene unclear. V lost 4 bases to trimming and J lost 7 bases, with 8 bases between them. CDR3 length equals 11 residues. CDR1 SNHLY and CDR2 FYNNEI come from the germline V gene.

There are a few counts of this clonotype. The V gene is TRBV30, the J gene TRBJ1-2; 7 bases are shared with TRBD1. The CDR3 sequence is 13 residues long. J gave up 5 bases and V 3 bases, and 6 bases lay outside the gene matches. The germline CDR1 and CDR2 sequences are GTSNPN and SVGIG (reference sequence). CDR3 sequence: CAWSLSGGYGYTF. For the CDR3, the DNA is TGTGCCTGGAGCCTCTCAGGGGGGTATGGCTACACCTTC.

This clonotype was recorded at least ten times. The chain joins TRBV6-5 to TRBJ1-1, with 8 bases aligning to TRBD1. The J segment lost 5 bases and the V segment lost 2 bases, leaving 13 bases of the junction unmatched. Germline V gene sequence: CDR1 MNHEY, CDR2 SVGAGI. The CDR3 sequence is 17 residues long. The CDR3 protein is CASSYGGQGLEVTEAFF. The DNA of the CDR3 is TGTGCCAGCAGTTACGGAGGACAGGGATTGGAGGTGACTGAAGCTTTCTTT.

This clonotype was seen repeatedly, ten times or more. The CDR3 sequence is CASSLVWTSGSYNEQFF. DNA for the CDR3: TGTGCCAGCAGCTTAGTTTGGACTAGCGGGAGTTACAATGAGCAGTTCTTC. This sequence joins TRBV7-8 and TRBJ2-1, with TRBD2 matching over 13 bases. CDR1 SGHVS and CDR2 FQNEAQ come from the germline V gene. There are 17 residues in the CDR3. J lost 4 bases, V lost 1 base, and 4 bases had no gene match.

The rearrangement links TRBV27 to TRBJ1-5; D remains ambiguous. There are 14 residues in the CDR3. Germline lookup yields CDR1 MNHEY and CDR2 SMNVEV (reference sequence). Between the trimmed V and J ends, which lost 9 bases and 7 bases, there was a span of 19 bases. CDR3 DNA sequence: TGTGCCAGTTACCTCCCCCGAGGGTCACAGCCCCAGCATTTT. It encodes CASYLPRGSQPQHF.

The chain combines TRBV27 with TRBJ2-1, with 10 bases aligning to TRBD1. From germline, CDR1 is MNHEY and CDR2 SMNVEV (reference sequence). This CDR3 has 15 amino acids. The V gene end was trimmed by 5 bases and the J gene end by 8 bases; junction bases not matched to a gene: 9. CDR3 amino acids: CASSPGTGVTHEQFF. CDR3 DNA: TGTGCCAGCAGTCCAGGGACAGGGGTGACCCATGAGCAGTTCTTC.

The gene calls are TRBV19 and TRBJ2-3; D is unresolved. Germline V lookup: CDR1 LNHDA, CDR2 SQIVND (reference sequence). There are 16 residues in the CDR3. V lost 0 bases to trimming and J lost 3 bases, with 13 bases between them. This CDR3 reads CASSIEIGFTTDTQYF. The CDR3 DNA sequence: TGTGCCAGTAGTATAGAAATTGGATTTACGACAGATACGCAGTATTTT.

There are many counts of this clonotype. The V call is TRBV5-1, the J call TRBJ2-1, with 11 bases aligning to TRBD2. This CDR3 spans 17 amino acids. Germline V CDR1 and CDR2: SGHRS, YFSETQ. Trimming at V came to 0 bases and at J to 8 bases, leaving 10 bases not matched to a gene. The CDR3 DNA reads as TGCGCCAGCAGCTTGGAGGGCCTTGGACTAGCGGGTGATGAGCAGTTCTTC. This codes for CASSLEGLGLAGDEQFF.

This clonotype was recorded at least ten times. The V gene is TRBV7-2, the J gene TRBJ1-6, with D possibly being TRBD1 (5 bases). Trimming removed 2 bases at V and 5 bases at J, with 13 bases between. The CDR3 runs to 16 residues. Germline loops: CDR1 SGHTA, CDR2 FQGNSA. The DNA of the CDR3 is TGTGCCAGCAGCTTACTTGGGACCACGAATAATTCACCCCTCCACTTT. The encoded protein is CASSLLGTTNNSPLHF.

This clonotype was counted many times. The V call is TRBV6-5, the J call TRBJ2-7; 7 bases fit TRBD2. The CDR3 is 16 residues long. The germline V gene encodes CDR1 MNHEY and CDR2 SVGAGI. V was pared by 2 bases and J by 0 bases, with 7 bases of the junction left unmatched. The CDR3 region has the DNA TGTGCCAGCAGTTACGGGTTGCGGGAGAGCTCCTACGAGCAGTACTTC. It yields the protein CASSYGLRESSYEQYF.

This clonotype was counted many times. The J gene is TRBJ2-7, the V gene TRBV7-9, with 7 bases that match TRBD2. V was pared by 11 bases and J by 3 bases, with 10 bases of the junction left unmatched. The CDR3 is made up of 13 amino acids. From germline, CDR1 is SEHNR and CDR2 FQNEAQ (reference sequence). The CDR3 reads CAGAWEGHYEQYF. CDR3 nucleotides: TGTGCCGGCGCGTGGGAGGGCCACTACGAGCAGTACTTC.

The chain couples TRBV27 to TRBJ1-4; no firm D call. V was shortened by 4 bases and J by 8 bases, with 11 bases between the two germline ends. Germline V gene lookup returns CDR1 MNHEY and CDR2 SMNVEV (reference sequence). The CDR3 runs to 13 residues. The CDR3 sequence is CASSSLRSEKLFF. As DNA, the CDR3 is TGTGCCAGCAGTTCTTTAAGAAGCGAAAAACTGTTTTTT.

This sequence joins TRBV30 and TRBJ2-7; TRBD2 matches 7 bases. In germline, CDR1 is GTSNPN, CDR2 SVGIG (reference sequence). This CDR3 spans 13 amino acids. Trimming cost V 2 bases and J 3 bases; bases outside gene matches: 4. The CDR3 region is CAWSPGGDYEQYF. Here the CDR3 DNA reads TGTGCCTGGAGTCCTGGGGGGGACTACGAGCAGTACTTC.

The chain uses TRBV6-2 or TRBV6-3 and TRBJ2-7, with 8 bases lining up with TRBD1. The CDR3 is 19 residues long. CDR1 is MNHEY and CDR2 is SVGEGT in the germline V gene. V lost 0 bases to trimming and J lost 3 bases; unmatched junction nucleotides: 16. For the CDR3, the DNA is TGTGCCAGCAGTTACTCGCCCCCTAACCCGGACAGGGACCTCTACGAGCAGTACTTC. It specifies CASSYSPPNPDRDLYEQYF.

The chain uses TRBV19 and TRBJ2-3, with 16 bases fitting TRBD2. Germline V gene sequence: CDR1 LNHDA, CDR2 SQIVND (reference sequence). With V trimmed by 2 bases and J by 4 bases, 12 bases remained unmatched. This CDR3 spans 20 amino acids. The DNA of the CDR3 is TGTGCCAGTAGTATATCGGGACTAGCGGGAGGGCCGGTTGGTGCAGATACGCAGTATTTT. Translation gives CASSISGLAGGPVGADTQYF.

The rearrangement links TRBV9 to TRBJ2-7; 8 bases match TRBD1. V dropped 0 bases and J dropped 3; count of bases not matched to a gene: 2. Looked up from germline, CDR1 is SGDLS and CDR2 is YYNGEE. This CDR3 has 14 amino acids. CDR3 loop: CASSVATGGYEQYF. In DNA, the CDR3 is TGTGCCAGCAGCGTAGCAACAGGGGGCTACGAGCAGTACTTC.

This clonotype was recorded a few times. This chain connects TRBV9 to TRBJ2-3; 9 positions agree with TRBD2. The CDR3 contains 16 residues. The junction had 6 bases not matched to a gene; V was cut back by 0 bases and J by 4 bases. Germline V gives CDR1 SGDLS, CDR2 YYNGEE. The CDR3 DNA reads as TGTGCCAGCAGCGTAGACTCGGCGGGGGGGCCAGATACGCAGTATTTT. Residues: CASSVDSAGGPDTQYF.

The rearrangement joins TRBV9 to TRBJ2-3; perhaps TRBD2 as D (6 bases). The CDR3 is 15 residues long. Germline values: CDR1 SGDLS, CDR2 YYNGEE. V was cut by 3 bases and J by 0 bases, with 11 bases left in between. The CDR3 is CASSEGLTSTDTQYF. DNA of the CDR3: TGTGCCAGCAGCGAGGGACTGACTAGCACAGATACGCAGTATTTT.

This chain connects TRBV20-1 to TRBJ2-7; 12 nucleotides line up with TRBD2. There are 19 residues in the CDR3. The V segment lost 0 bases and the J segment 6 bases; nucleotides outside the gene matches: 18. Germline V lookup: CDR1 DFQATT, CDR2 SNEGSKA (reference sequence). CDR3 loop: CSARDEMLGPTSGSGEQYF. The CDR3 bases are TGCAGTGCTAGAGATGAGATGCTAGGACCGACTAGCGGGAGCGGCGAGCAGTACTTC.

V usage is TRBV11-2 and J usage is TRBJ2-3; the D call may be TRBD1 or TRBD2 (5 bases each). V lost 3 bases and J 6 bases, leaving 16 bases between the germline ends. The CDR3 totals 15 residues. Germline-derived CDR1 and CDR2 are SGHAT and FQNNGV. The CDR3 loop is CASSLGGQGVDTQYF. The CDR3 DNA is TGTGCCAGCAGCTTGGGTGGGCAGGGAGTGGATACGCAGTATTTT.

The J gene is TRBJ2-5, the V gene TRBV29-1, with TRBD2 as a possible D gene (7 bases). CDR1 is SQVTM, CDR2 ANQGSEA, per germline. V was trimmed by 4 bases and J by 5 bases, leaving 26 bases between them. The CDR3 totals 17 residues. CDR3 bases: TGCAGCGTTGCAGGCGGGGGCACCCGAATGCGCATGGAGACCCAGTACTTC. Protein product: CSVAGGGTRMRMETQYF.

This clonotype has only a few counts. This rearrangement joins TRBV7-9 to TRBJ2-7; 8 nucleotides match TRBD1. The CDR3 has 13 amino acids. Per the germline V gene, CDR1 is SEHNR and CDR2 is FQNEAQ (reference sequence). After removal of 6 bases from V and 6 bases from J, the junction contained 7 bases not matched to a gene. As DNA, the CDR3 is TGTGCCAGCAGAGCCGGGACAGGTGGCGAGCAGTACTTC. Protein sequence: CASRAGTGGEQYF.